This T cell receptor (beta chain) came from a study of T-cell memory formation after mild COVID-19. Study background: TCR clusters largely stayed donor specific.

TCRdb reanalysed the 5' RACE reads using MiXCR and keeps one entry per CDR3 protein. The table includes about 350,000 distinct CDR3 sequences, approximately 14% detected once. Looked up from germline, CDR1 is SNHLY and CDR2 is FYNNEI. V dropped 2 bases and J dropped 5; count of bases not matched to a gene: 5. The CDR3 has 14 residues. Sequencing input: PBMCs or a T cell subset sorted from them (not recorded which). The sequence was obtained from a man aged 18-30 years who had mild COVID-19 (a few samples of this study predate the infection). Cell type and time point are not known. The chain is built from TRBV2 and TRBJ1-1; TRBD1 matches at 7 bases. The CDR3 reads CASSEFRQGTEAFF. CDR3 DNA: TGTGCCAGCAGTGAATTCAGACAGGGAACTGAAGCTTTCTTT.